These T cell receptor beta chains were read from a single sample in a study of post-analysis software for immune sequencing data. MiXCR, run by TCRdb on the PCR reads, gives a single entry per CDR3 protein. The sample holds hundreds of thousands of distinct CDR3 sequences, approximately 39% seen once. The sequenced sample consisted of blood. The receptors shown here come from a girl between 2 and 10 years old with multiple sclerosis. Both conserved end residues are part of each CDR3. D genes are given only for firm matches. Clone size appears in some rows only: once, few, many, or a class for an expanded clone.

abundance: few; j_gene: TRBJ1-2; d_gene: NA; v_gene: TRBV7-2; CDR3nt: TGTGCCAGCACCCCAACAGGGAACTATGGCTACACCTTC; CDR3aa: CASTPTGNYGYTF
abundance: NA; j_gene: TRBJ1-1; d_gene: NA; v_gene: TRBV12-3/TRBV12-4; CDR3nt: TGTGCCAGCTTAGGGCAGATTAACCTAATGAACACTGAAGCTTTCTTT; CDR3aa: CASLGQINLMNTEAFF
abundance: few; j_gene: TRBJ2-7; d_gene: NA; v_gene: TRBV20-1; CDR3nt: TGCAGTGCAAATGCACGGACCTACGAGCAGTACTTC; CDR3aa: CSANARTYEQYF
abundance: few; j_gene: TRBJ2-3; d_gene: TRBD2; v_gene: TRBV10-3; CDR3nt: TGTGCCATCAAGGTAGCGGGAGCTTCAGATACGCAGTATTTT; CDR3aa: CAIKVAGASDTQYF
abundance: few; j_gene: TRBJ2-1; d_gene: TRBD2; v_gene: TRBV20-1; CDR3nt: TGCAGTGCACCTCCTAGCGGGTCTTACTACAATGAGCAGTTCTTC; CDR3aa: CSAPPSGSYYNEQFF
abundance: few; j_gene: TRBJ2-5; d_gene: TRBD2; v_gene: TRBV7-9; CDR3nt: TGTGCCAGCAGCTTCGGGACTAGCGGGAAAGAGACCCAGTACTTC; CDR3aa: CASSFGTSGKETQYF
abundance: NA; j_gene: TRBJ2-4; d_gene: NA; v_gene: TRBV4-2; CDR3nt: TGTGCCAGCAGCCAAGATCTGACTCCCGTAGCGTCCCAGTACTTC; CDR3aa: CASSQDLTPVASQYF
abundance: few; j_gene: TRBJ2-1; d_gene: NA; v_gene: TRBV7-8; CDR3nt: TGTGCCAGCAGTAACAGGGTCCATGAGCAGTTCTTC; CDR3aa: CASSNRVHEQFF
abundance: NA; j_gene: TRBJ2-7; d_gene: NA; v_gene: TRBV6-1; CDR3nt: TGTGCCAGCGGAGCGGTACTCGGGACATCCTACGAGCAGTACTTC; CDR3aa: CASGAVLGTSYEQYF
abundance: NA; j_gene: TRBJ2-7; d_gene: TRBD1; v_gene: TRBV20-1; CDR3nt: TGCAGTGCTAGAGTGGGAAGGAACAGGGGAAGCGAGCAGTACTTC; CDR3aa: CSARVGRNRGSEQYF
abundance: NA; j_gene: TRBJ1-4; d_gene: NA; v_gene: TRBV5-1; CDR3nt: TGCGCCAGCAGCCATGGGACCTTAAGGGGTGAAAAACTGTTTTTT; CDR3aa: CASSHGTLRGEKLFF
abundance: NA; j_gene: TRBJ1-5; d_gene: NA; v_gene: TRBV7-6; CDR3nt: TGTGCCAGCAGCAGAACCACAGGGCCGGGGGAGCCCCAGCATTTT; CDR3aa: CASSRTTGPGEPQHF
abundance: many; j_gene: TRBJ2-7; d_gene: TRBD1; v_gene: TRBV7-2; CDR3nt: TGTGCCAGCAGCTTAGGGGGACAGGGGGCGTACGAGCAGTACTTC; CDR3aa: CASSLGGQGAYEQYF
abundance: few; j_gene: TRBJ2-1; d_gene: TRBD2; v_gene: TRBV4-1; CDR3nt: TGCGCCAGCAGCCAAGATCCGCGCACTAGCGGGAGTTTGTACAATGAGCAGTTCTTC; CDR3aa: CASSQDPRTSGSLYNEQFF
abundance: NA; j_gene: TRBJ2-7; d_gene: NA; v_gene: TRBV20-1; CDR3nt: TGCAGTGCTAGACCTATGAGGGTCCGTGTGGGCTACGAGCAGTACTTC; CDR3aa: CSARPMRVRVGYEQYF
abundance: NA; j_gene: TRBJ1-1; d_gene: TRBD1; v_gene: TRBV16; CDR3nt: TGTGCCAGCAGCCAATTAATTCCGGGACAGGGAGGTGAAGCTTTCTTT; CDR3aa: CASSQLIPGQGGEAFF
abundance: NA; j_gene: TRBJ2-5; d_gene: TRBD2; v_gene: TRBV6-6; CDR3nt: TGTGCCAGCAGTTACAGTGGACTAGCGCGAGAGACCCAGTACTTC; CDR3aa: CASSYSGLARETQYF
abundance: NA; j_gene: TRBJ1-2; d_gene: NA; v_gene: TRBV5-1; CDR3nt: TGCGCCAGCAGCAGCCCCCGTAGGTCGGGCTACACCTTC; CDR3aa: CASSSPRRSGYTF
abundance: few; j_gene: TRBJ2-7; d_gene: NA; v_gene: TRBV4-1; CDR3nt: TGCGCCAGCAGCCAAGGCTACAGGGACTTCTACGAGCAGTACTTC; CDR3aa: CASSQGYRDFYEQYF
abundance: few; j_gene: TRBJ1-5; d_gene: NA; v_gene: TRBV7-2; CDR3nt: TGTGCCAGCAGCTTATTTGGGGTAGATCAGCCCCAGCATTTT; CDR3aa: CASSLFGVDQPQHF
abundance: few; j_gene: TRBJ2-3; d_gene: NA; v_gene: TRBV3-1; CDR3nt: TGTGCCAGCAGCCAAGAAGGCCCCGGGATCACAGATACGCAGTATTTT; CDR3aa: CASSQEGPGITDTQYF
abundance: few; j_gene: TRBJ2-3; d_gene: TRBD2; v_gene: TRBV28; CDR3nt: TGTGCCAGCAGTTTGAGCGGGGGGGCCGGAGATACGCAGTATTTT; CDR3aa: CASSLSGGAGDTQYF
abundance: NA; j_gene: TRBJ2-7; d_gene: NA; v_gene: TRBV12-3/TRBV12-4; CDR3nt: TGTGCCAGCAGTCCCTGGGCAGCGGGTGGTTCCTACAGCTACGAGCAGTACTTC; CDR3aa: CASSPWAAGGSYSYEQYF
abundance: NA; j_gene: TRBJ1-5; d_gene: NA; v_gene: TRBV7-6; CDR3nt: TGTGCCAGCAGCTTAGACAGGGACAATAGCAATCAGCCCCAGCATTTT; CDR3aa: CASSLDRDNSNQPQHF
abundance: few; j_gene: TRBJ1-5; d_gene: NA; v_gene: TRBV7-3; CDR3nt: TGTGCCAGCAGCCAAAGGTGGAATCAGCCCCAGCATTTT; CDR3aa: CASSQRWNQPQHF
abundance: few; j_gene: TRBJ1-2; d_gene: TRBD1; v_gene: TRBV12-3/TRBV12-4; CDR3nt: TGTGCCAGCAGATCCGGGACAGGGGCCTATGGCTACACCTTC; CDR3aa: CASRSGTGAYGYTF